These 10 T cell receptor beta chains share one sample of origin, sequenced in a study of sequential checkpoint blockade in melanoma. Treatment indicated: randomized to nivolumab then ipilimumab (arm A) or the reverse (arm B). TCRdb's table, derived via immunoSEQ multiplex PCR, lists solely in-frame clones and lacks some. The sample contains 15,000 to 20,000 clones, 55% to 70% of which appear only once. The source material was CD8+ T cells sorted from blood (inferred from file names), sampled from a patient given nivolumab and ipilimumab in sequence. Receptors were obtained from a human donor with melanoma.

This clone turned up a few times. The chain joins TRBV7-2 to TRBJ2-7, with 10 bases matching TRBD1. The CDR3 totals 15 residues. The V and J ends lost 3 bases and 6 bases, in that order; junction bases with no gene match: 8. CDR1 is SGHTA, CDR2 FQGNSA, per germline. The CDR3 region is CASSLIGTGVSEQYF. Here the CDR3 DNA reads TGTGCCAGCAGCTTGATCGGGACAGGGGTCAGCGAGCAGTACTTC.

The chain couples TRBV11-1 to TRBJ1-1; D not certain. Per germline, CDR1 SGHAT and CDR2 FQDESV (reference sequence). V lost 1 base, J lost 1 base, and 10 bases lay in between. There are 15 residues in the CDR3. CDR3 nucleotides: TGTGCCAGCAGCTTAGTTGGCTCTCGGAACACTGAAGCTTTCTTT. This codes for CASSLVGSRNTEAFF.

This clone was found a few times. This chain connects TRBV7-9 to TRBJ2-7, with TRBD1 identical over 8 bases. V shed 5 bases, J shed 5 bases, and the junction held 11 bases outside the gene matches. The CDR3 is made up of 15 amino acids. Germline V gene lookup returns CDR1 SEHNR and CDR2 FQNEAQ (reference sequence). In DNA form, the CDR3 reads TGTGCCAGCAGCCCACGGACAGGGAAGGAAGACGAGCAGTACTTC. Translated: CASSPRTGKEDEQYF.

The gene calls are TRBV15 and TRBJ2-7; TRBD2 matches 11 bases. The germline V gene has CDR1 LNHNV and CDR2 YYDKDF (reference sequence). The CDR3 contains 17 residues. J lost 0 bases, V lost 0 bases, and 4 bases had no gene match. In DNA, the CDR3 is TGTGCCACCAGCAGAGATGGACTAGCGGGTTTCTCCTACGAGCAGTACTTC. Protein product: CATSRDGLAGFSYEQYF.

The chain employs TRBV28 and TRBJ1-2; 7 nucleotides match TRBD1. V lost 3 bases and J lost 6; bases outside the gene matches: 10. There are 15 residues in the CDR3. In germline, CDR1 is MDHEN, CDR2 SYDVKM. CDR3 residues: CASSLSAGQRDGYTF. The CDR3 DNA follows: TGTGCCAGCAGTTTGTCGGCGGGACAGCGCGATGGCTACACCTTC.

This chain connects TRBV9 to TRBJ2-1; no clear D. The CDR3 loop spans 11 amino acids. The V gene's germline CDR1 is SGDLS and CDR2 YYNGEE. V gave up 2 bases and J gave up 10 bases, with 7 bases separating them. The CDR3 bases are TGTGCCAGCAGCGTTAGTGTCGAGCAGTTCTTC. Translating gives CASSVSVEQFF. The full variable domain, in which reference TRBV9 and TRBJ2-1 provide the parts outside the CDR3, is DSGVTQTPKHLITATGQRVTLRCSPRSGDLSVYWYQQSLDQGLQFLIQYYNGEERAKGNILERFSAQQFPDLHSELNLSSLELGDSALYFCASSVSVEQFFGPGTRLTVL.

This clone has just one count. This chain uses TRBV12-2 with TRBJ2-1; TRBD1 was called by the table and not checked on the DNA. TRBV12-2 corresponds to a pseudogene. The CDR3 has 16 amino acids. The CDR3 sequence is CASRLAMDRGTNEQFF. The CDR3, as DNA: TGTGCAAGTCGCTTAGCGATGGACAGGGGGACCAATGAGCAGTTCTTC.

The chain uses TRBV19 and TRBJ2-7; 9 bases align to TRBD2. Germline trimming cut 8 bases from V and 2 bases from J; bases unmatched to any gene: 13. The germline CDR1 and CDR2 sequences are LNHDA and SQIVND (reference sequence). This CDR3 spans 16 amino acids. In DNA, the CDR3 is TGTGCCAGTGGAAACCTGATTAGCGGGGGCACCTACGAGCAGTACTTC. Translated, it gives CASGNLISGGTYEQYF.

The rearrangement uses TRBV5-8 and TRBJ2-1; TRBD2 agrees at 11 bases. Looked up from germline, CDR1 is SGHTS and CDR2 is YDEGEE. The CDR3 consists of 17 residues. The V gene end was trimmed by 1 base and the J gene end by 4 bases; junction bases not matched to a gene: 7. CDR3 residues: CASSLKPGLAVYNEQFF. In DNA, the CDR3 is TGTGCCAGCAGCTTGAAACCGGGACTAGCGGTTTACAATGAGCAGTTCTTC.

The chain employs TRBV9 and TRBJ2-1; weak D call: TRBD1 (5 bases). This CDR3 contains 14 residues. CDR1 SGDLS and CDR2 YYNGEE come from the germline V gene. Trimming removed 2 bases at V and 6 bases at J, with 12 bases between. CDR3 sequence: CASSVGAGINEQFF. The CDR3 bases are TGTGCCAGCAGCGTTGGGGCCGGAATCAATGAGCAGTTCTTC.